This T cell receptor (beta chain) was sequenced for a study of blood T cell repertoires in COVID-19. Overall study: From T cells, B-cell-depleted T cells, or PBMCs came the material, which was cDNA or gDNA.

The CDR3 has 11 amino acids. The germline V gene encodes CDR1 DFQATT and CDR2 SNEGSKA (reference sequence). The V and J ends lost 3 bases and 3 bases respectively, with 3 bases between them. Study processing details: Nucleated cell number was recorded as an estimate derived from reference gene primer amplification. Clones were read by immunoSEQ multiplex PCR, and TCRdb kept only the in-frame ones, dropping some. D and trimming were read from the DNA, whereas the V and J calls and clone size are those reported in that table. The sample holds 100,000 or so clones, roughly 91% seen once. The rearrangement links TRBV20-1 to TRBJ2-1; D not resolved. The origin of this receptor is a human donor with acute or convalescent COVID-19. The donor label of this sample is uncertain. Specimen: peripheral blood. CDR3 sequence reads: CSASYYNEQFF. In DNA form, the CDR3 reads TGCAGTGCTAGTTACTACAATGAGCAGTTCTTC.